This T cell receptor (beta chain) came from a study of T-cell memory formation after mild COVID-19 (dated by TCRdb to about 2021). Broadly, across the study: TCR sequence clusters from the two donors were found to be largely donor specific. The cohort was made up of two young adult volunteers, one female and one male, who were previously healthy. In a couple of donors, T-cell clones that expanded and contracted after mild COVID-19 were tracked by sequencing TCRalpha and TCRbeta repertoires over time.

This sample was sequenced with an Illumina NovaSeq 6000. TCRalpha and TCRbeta cDNA libraries were built by 5'RACE with constant-segment primers, adding sample barcodes and unique molecular identifiers. RNA was extracted from every sample with Trizol reagent. The libraries were amplified in two PCR steps, and the second step added a second sample barcode and Illumina TruSeq adapters. Sequencing of libraries was performed on an Illumina NovaSeq with 2 x 150 bp paired-end reads. Regarding the original processing steps: Demultiplexing of reads and collapsing into UMI-guided consensus sequences were performed with migec v1.2.7. Using mixcr v2.1.11, the UMI consensuses were aligned to TRA and TRB V and J templates and assembled into clonotypes. A clonotype was counted as expanded or contracted only when both edgeR and NoisET called the clonotype significant, with the noise models trained on biological replicates. For edgeR calls, the cutoffs were a false discovery rate-adjusted p below 0.01 and a log2 fold-change threshold of 1. As an exploratory analysis of dynamics, max-normalized trajectories of the 1000 most abundant clonotypes were examined by PCA with hierarchical clustering. Each responding clone was given a CD4 or CD8 phenotype based on the CD4+ and CD8+ repertoires, which had been sequenced separately. TCRdb's own reprocessing of the public reads used fastp at Q25 and MiXCR and kept productive beta chains. Each CDR3 protein gets just one entry, which takes the most common genes and DNA from the rows behind it. The V and J calls come from TCRdb's annotation, not from the publication. The sample profile shows under 650,000 distinct CDR3 sequences; 18% of them were found once. More than 10% of the sample comes from the top ten.

Spanning cysteine to phenylalanine, the CDR3 consists of 13 amino acids. Only CDR3 DNA is held: 39 bases, read in frame from base 1. As encoded in the germline V gene, CDR1 is SGHRS while CDR2 is YFSETQ. V gives up 5 bases and J gives up 4 bases, and the segment between their germline ends measures 10 bases. PBMCs were isolated by Ficoll-Paque density gradient centrifugation. On the study overall, not on this receptor specifically: Clones contracting from day 15 to 85 had balanced CD4/CD8 phenotypes, while a second wave expanding from day 15 to 37 was biased towards CD4+. Contracting CD4+ clones turned up mainly in the CM and EM memory subsets, whereas EMRA was where CD8+ clones were enriched. Some responding clones were found in pre-infection memory, which suggests that pre-existing cross-reactive memory T cells took part in the SARS-CoV-2 response. Only a couple of mild cases were covered in the study, and larger cohorts including severe cases with pre-infection samples were considered necessary. SARS-CoV-2 specificity of the second-wave clones peaking on day 37 was not confirmed.

This clonotype occurred a few times. Which antigen it targets is not known. No base qualities exist here, and no much larger clone lies one base off it. Sequencing was performed on PBMCs or a T cell subset sorted from them (not recorded which). The chain employs TRBV5-1 and TRBJ2-1; the D segment cannot be called with confidence. The receptor's source is an adult woman who had mild COVID-19 (a few samples of this study predate the infection). The sample titles of this study are shuffled in the database, so cell type and time point are left out; the donor was told from shared clones. The nucleotide sequence reads as follows: TGCGCCAGCAGGCCCTCCGAATACAATGAGCAGTTCTTC. It codes for CASRPSEYNEQFF.